This T cell receptor beta chain was identified in a study of graft-versus-host responses after intestinal transplantation. Study-wide context: All recipients were transplanted with multivisceral, liver-intestinal, or isolated intestinal grafts. Recipients uniformly received anti-thymocyte globulin induction, followed by tacrolimus and steroids for approximately 3 years. Study observations and caveats: Maximum circulating GvH clone levels tracked with early post-transplant HvG decreases.

As concerns this clone: Its antigen remains unknown.

The CDR3 consists of 14 residues. The germline V gene has CDR1 SGHAT and CDR2 FQNNGV. Between the trimmed V and J ends, which lost 3 bases and 4 bases, there was a span of 7 bases. Sequencing was performed with immunoSEQ multiplex PCR; in TCRdb, only in-frame clones are kept and a portion is missing. The sample holds about 25,000 clones, over 90% seen once. The source was PBMCs, collected 18 days after transplant. The TCR comes from a human patient who received an intestinal transplant, so some T cells may come from the graft donor. The chain combines TRBV11-2 with TRBJ1-6; the D is unclear. The DNA of the CDR3 is TGTGCCAGCAGCTTGGAGCTTTATAATTCACCCCTCCACTTT. The encoded protein is CASSLELYNSPLHF.